These 20 T cell receptor beta chains share one sample of origin, sequenced in a study of cytomegalovirus exposure and HLA in healthy donors. The study ran its PCR with 60 Vbeta and 13 Jbeta primers. The assay was immunoSEQ multiplex PCR, and TCRdb's table has in-frame clones only and misses some. Altogether 100,000 to 130,000 clones are present, approximately 76% being singletons, with the ten largest covering approximately 2.4%. Sequences were obtained from PBMCs. The receptors here all came from a man younger than 35 in good health and CMV-seronegative.

The V gene is TRBV28, the J gene TRBJ2-2; tentative D call: TRBD1 (5 bases). Per germline, CDR1 MDHEN and CDR2 SYDVKM. The V and J ends lost 3 bases and 4 bases respectively, with 9 bases between them. CDR3 length equals 14 residues. CDR3 sequence (DNA): TGTGCCAGCAGTTTGGGCAGGGTCACCGGGGAGCTGTTTTTT. This encodes CASSLGRVTGELFF. Full variable domain (missing parts from reference TRBV28 and TRBJ2-2): DVKVTQSSRYLVKRTGEKVFLECVQDMDHENMFWYRQDPGLGLRLIYFSYDVKMKEKGDIPEGYSVSREKKERFSLILESASTNQTSMYLCASSLGRVTGELFFGEGSRLTVL.

Turning to this clone: Distinct nucleotide sequences in the sample also encode this CDR3. The V call is TRBV30, the J call TRBJ1-4; 9 bases are shared with TRBD1. Germline V lookup: CDR1 GTSNPN, CDR2 SVGIG (reference sequence). This CDR3 comprises 17 residues. V was clipped by 0 bases and J by 8 bases; unmatched bases: 13. The CDR3 sequence is CAWSVPPGTGQAEKLFF. CDR3 bases: TGTGCCTGGAGTGTCCCCCCCGGGACAGGGCAGGCGGAAAAACTGTTTTTT.

The chain employs TRBV5-1 and TRBJ2-1; TRBD2 is a possible D gene (6 bases). V dropped 7 bases and J dropped 0 bases, with 14 bases sitting between them. CDR1 is SGHRS, CDR2 YFSETQ, per germline. The CDR3 loop spans 15 amino acids. The CDR3 DNA reads TGCGCCAGCTCGAGGACTACGAGCTCCTACAATGAGCAGTTCTTC. It codes for CASSRTTSSYNEQFF.

This rearrangement joins TRBV2 to TRBJ2-7; 7 nucleotides match TRBD1. The CDR3 has 14 amino acids. Germline V gene lookup returns CDR1 SNHLY and CDR2 FYNNEI. V lost 6 bases to trimming and J lost 1 base; unmatched junction nucleotides: 6. The CDR3 loop is CASREQGPSYEQYF. In DNA form, the CDR3 reads TGTGCCAGCAGGGAACAGGGGCCTTCCTACGAGCAGTACTTC.

V usage is TRBV14 and J usage is TRBJ1-2, with a tentative D call TRBD1 (5 bases). CDR1 and CDR2 (germline): SGHDN, FVKESK. The V gene lost 3 bases and the J gene lost 4 bases, with 15 bases spanning the gap. The CDR3 totals 15 residues. This chain's CDR3 is CASSQGTFGGYGYTF. The CDR3 DNA follows: TGTGCCAGCAGCCAGGGGACCTTCGGGGGCTATGGCTACACCTTC.

A few counts support this clone. This sequence joins TRBV7-2 and TRBJ2-7, with D maybe TRBD2 (5 bases). Trimming cost V 1 base and J 3 bases, with 13 bases left between them. This CDR3 spans 15 amino acids. Looked up from germline, CDR1 is SGHTA and CDR2 is FQGNSA. The CDR3 region has the DNA TGTGCCAGCAGCTTAGTACGGGAACAAGGCTACGAGCAGTACTTC. Amino acid sequence: CASSLVREQGYEQYF.

The chain carries TRBV6-1 and TRBJ2-7, with TRBD1 matching over 11 bases. J gave up 3 bases and V 10 bases, and 5 bases lay outside the gene matches. This CDR3 contains 13 residues. Germline CDR1 is MNHNS and CDR2 is SASEGT. The CDR3 sequence: CAIPGQGGYEQYF. The CDR3 DNA reads TGTGCCATACCGGGACAGGGGGGCTACGAGCAGTACTTC.

V usage is TRBV19 and J usage is TRBJ2-7, with a possible D match to TRBD2 (6 bases). The CDR3 runs to 14 residues. Germline V gene data show CDR1 as LNHDA and CDR2 as SQIVND (reference sequence). Trimming removed 4 bases from V and 7 bases from J, with 17 bases in between. CDR3 in DNA: TGTGCCAGTAGTACCCCGGGACTCCTAGGGGAGCAGTACTTC. Amino acid sequence: CASSTPGLLGEQYF.

This clone was counted a single time. The rearrangement links TRBV25-1 to TRBJ1-6; possible D gene TRBD1, 6 bases. CDR3 length: 14 residues. Germline CDR1 is MGHDK and CDR2 is SYGVNS. V was cut by 6 bases and J by 4 bases, with 10 bases left in between. The CDR3 spells CASSQQGYNSPLHF. For the CDR3, the DNA is TGTGCCAGCAGCCAACAGGGTTATAATTCACCCCTCCACTTT.

This rearrangement joins TRBV28 to TRBJ2-7; D call uncertain. V was cut by 5 bases and J by 3 bases, with 2 bases left in between. The CDR3 has 10 amino acids. Per the germline V gene, CDR1 is MDHEN and CDR2 is SYDVKM. CDR3: CASSHYEQYF. The CDR3 nucleotides read TGTGCCAGCAGTCACTACGAGCAGTACTTC.

V and J are TRBV10-1 and TRBJ2-5, with no clear D. Trimming removed 0 bases from V and 2 bases from J, with 10 bases in between. CDR3 length: 15 residues. Germline V gene data show CDR1 as WNHNN and CDR2 as SYGVQD (reference sequence). CDR3 residues: CASSESTLEQETQYF. The CDR3 nucleotides are TGCGCCAGCAGTGAGTCGACACTTGAACAAGAGACCCAGTACTTC.

This clone was detected only a few times. This chain connects TRBV5-1 to TRBJ2-5; maybe TRBD1 (6 bases). This CDR3 region has 13 residues. Per germline, CDR1 SGHRS and CDR2 YFSETQ. The V end lost 0 bases, the J end lost 4 bases, and 7 bases lay between the germline ends. The CDR3 region has the DNA TGCGCCAGCAGCTTGGGCAGGGGAGAGACCCAGTACTTC. Translated: CASSLGRGETQYF.

The chain recombines TRBV7-2 with TRBJ1-2; TRBD1 might be the D (6 bases). CDR3 size: 13 residues. Germline CDR1 reads SGHTA; CDR2 reads FQGNSA. Between the trimmed V and J ends, which lost 5 bases and 3 bases, there was a span of 10 bases. The CDR3 protein is CASSIRTDYGYTF. In DNA form, the CDR3 reads TGTGCCAGCAGCATAAGGACAGACTATGGCTACACCTTC.

This chain joins TRBV5-4 and TRBJ2-1, with 9 bases aligning to TRBD2. This CDR3 has 15 residues. Germline V gene sequence: CDR1 SGHNT, CDR2 YYREEE (reference sequence). The V gene end was trimmed by 2 bases and the J gene end by 12 bases; junction bases not matched to a gene: 12. Written as DNA, the CDR3 is TGTGCCAGCAGCTTCCTAGCGGGGCCTGGGGAGGGGCAGTTCTTC. Protein: CASSFLAGPGEGQFF.

This clone has only one observation. Other DNA sequences within the sample encode an identical CDR3. This sequence joins TRBV19 and TRBJ1-5; TRBD1 matches at 7 bases. V was clipped by 5 bases and J by 7 bases; unmatched bases: 8. This CDR3 is 14 amino acids long. Germline CDR1 is LNHDA and CDR2 is SQIVND (reference sequence). CDR3 in amino acids: CASSPRQGRQPQHF. The CDR3 coding sequence is TGTGCCAGTAGTCCCCGACAGGGTCGCCAGCCCCAGCATTTT.

This chain links TRBV5-5 with TRBJ2-3; tentative D call: TRBD2 (5 bases). The germline V gene encodes CDR1 SGHKS and CDR2 YYEKEE (reference sequence). The CDR3 is 15 amino acids. Trimming took off 0 bases at V and 3 bases at J, with 11 bases between the two ends. CDR3 in amino acids: CASSLEGVGTDTQYF. CDR3 coding DNA: TGTGCCAGCAGCTTGGAGGGAGTAGGGACAGATACGCAGTATTTT. The variable domain in full, completed from reference TRBV5-5 and TRBJ2-3, reads DAGVTQSPTHLIKTRGQQVTLRCSPISGHKSVSWYQQVLGQGPQFIFQYYEKEERGRGNFPDRFSARQFPNYSSELNVNALLLGDSALYLCASSLEGVGTDTQYFGPGTRLTVL.

V usage is TRBV7-6 and J usage is TRBJ1-5, with a weak D call TRBD1 (6 bases). V lost 6 bases to trimming and J lost 0 bases, with 12 bases between them. The CDR3 extends over 15 amino acids. Germline CDR1 and CDR2: SGHVS and FNYEAQ. The CDR3 bases are TGTGCCAGCAGTTCGGGACACCTTAGCAATCAGCCCCAGCATTTT. Encoded protein: CASSSGHLSNQPQHF.

The chain recombines TRBV9 with TRBJ2-3; 7 nucleotides agree with TRBD2. The CDR3 has 16 amino acids. V shed 0 bases, J shed 0 bases, and the junction held 4 bases outside the gene matches. Germline loops: CDR1 SGDLS, CDR2 YYNGEE. CDR3 DNA: TGTGCCAGCAGCGTAGTCGCGGGGGTCAGCACAGATACGCAGTATTTT. Translating gives CASSVVAGVSTDTQYF.

About this clone itself: The junction differs from germline at one of its ends, possibly a read error. The rearrangement uses TRBV11-2 and TRBJ1-5; D gene ambiguous. Germline CDR1 SGHAT, CDR2 FQNNGV. CDR3 length equals 14 residues. As DNA, the CDR3 is TGTGCCAGCAGCTTAGTTGATAGCCATCAGCCCCAGCATTTT. Its translation: CASSLVDSHQPQHF.

The rearrangement joins TRBV5-6 to TRBJ1-5; a possible D gene is TRBD1 (5 bases). Germline V gene sequence: CDR1 SGHDT, CDR2 YYEEEE. The CDR3 has 15 residues. The V end lost 4 bases, the J end lost 7 bases, and 18 bases lay between the germline ends. CDR3 amino acids: CASSRAGGREQPQHF. As DNA, the CDR3 is TGTGCCAGCAGCCGGGCGGGGGGGAGGGAACAGCCCCAGCATTTT.